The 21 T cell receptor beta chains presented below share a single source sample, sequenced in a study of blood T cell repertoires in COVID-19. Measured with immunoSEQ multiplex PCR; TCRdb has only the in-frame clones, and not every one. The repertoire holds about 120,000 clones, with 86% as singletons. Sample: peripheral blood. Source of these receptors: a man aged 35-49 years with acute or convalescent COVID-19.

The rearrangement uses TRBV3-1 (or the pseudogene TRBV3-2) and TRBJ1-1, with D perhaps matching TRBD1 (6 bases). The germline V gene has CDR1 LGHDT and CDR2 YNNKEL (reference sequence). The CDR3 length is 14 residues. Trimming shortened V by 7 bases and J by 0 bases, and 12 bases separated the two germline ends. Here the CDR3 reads CASTLTGMNTEAFF. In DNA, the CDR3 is TGTGCCAGCACCCTAACAGGGATGAACACTGAAGCTTTCTTT.

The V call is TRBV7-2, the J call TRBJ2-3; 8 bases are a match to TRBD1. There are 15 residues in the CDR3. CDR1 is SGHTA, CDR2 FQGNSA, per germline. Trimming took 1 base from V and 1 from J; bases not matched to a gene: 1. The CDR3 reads CASSLVRGRTDTQYF. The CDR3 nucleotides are TGTGCCAGCAGCTTAGTCAGGGGGCGCACAGATACGCAGTATTTT.

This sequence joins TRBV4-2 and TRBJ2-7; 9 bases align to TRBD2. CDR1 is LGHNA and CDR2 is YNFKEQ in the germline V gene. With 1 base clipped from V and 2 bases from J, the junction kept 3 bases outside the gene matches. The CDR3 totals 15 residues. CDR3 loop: CASSQGLAETYEQYF. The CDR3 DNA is TGTGCCAGCAGCCAAGGACTAGCGGAGACCTACGAGCAGTACTTC.

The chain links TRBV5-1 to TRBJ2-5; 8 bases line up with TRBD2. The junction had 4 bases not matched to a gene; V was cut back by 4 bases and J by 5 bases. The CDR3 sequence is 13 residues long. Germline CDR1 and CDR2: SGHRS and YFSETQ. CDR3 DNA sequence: TGCGCCAGCAGCACGCGACTAGCGGAGACCCAGTACTTC. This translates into CASSTRLAETQYF.

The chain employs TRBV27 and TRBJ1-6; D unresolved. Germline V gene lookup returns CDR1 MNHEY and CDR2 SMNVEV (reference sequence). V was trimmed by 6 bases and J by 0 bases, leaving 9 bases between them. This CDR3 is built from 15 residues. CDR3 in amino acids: CASSPRSSYNSPLHF. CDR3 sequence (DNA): TGTGCCAGCAGCCCTCGGAGCTCCTATAATTCACCCCTCCACTTT.

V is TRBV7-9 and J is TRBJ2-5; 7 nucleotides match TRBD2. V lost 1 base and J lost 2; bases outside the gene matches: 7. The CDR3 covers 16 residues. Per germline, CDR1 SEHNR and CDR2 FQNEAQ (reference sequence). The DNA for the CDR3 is TGTGCCAGCAGCTTAGTGGATCCTAGCGGACAAGAGACCCAGTACTTC. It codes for CASSLVDPSGQETQYF.

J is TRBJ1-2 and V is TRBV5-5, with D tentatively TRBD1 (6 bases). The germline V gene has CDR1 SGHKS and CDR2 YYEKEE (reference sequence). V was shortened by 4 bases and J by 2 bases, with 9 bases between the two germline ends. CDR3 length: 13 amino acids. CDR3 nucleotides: TGTGCCAGCAGCGTACAGGGAAACTATGGCTACACCTTC. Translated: CASSVQGNYGYTF.

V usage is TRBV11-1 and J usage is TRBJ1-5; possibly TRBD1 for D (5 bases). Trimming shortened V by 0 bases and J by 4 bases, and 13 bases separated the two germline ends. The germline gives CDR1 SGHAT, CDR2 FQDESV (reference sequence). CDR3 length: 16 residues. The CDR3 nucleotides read TGTGCCAGCAGCTTAGCGAAAAGGGAGGGGAATCAGCCCCAGCATTTT. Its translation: CASSLAKREGNQPQHF.

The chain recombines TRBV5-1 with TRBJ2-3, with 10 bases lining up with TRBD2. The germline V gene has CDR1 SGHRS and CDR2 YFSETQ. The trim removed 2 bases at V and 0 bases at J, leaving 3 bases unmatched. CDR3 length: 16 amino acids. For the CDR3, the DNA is TGCGCCAGCAGCTTCGGACTAGCGGAAAGCACAGATACGCAGTATTTT. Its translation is CASSFGLAESTDTQYF.

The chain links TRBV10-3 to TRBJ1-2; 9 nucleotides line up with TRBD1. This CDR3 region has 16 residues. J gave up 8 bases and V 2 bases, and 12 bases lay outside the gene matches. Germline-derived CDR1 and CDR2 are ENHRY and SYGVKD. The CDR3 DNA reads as TGTGCCATCAGTGAGGTATCAGCCGGGACAGGGAACGGCTACACCTTC. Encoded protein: CAISEVSAGTGNGYTF.

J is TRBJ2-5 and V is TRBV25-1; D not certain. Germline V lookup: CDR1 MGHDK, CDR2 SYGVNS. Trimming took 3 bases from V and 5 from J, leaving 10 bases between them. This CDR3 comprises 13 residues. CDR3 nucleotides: TGTGCCAGCAGTGAGGGTGGGCAGGAGACCCAGTACTTC. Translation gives CASSEGGQETQYF.

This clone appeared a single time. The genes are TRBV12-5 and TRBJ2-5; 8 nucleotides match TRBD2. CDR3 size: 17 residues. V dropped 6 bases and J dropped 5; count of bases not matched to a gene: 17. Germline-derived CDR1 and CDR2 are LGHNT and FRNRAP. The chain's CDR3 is CASGPGRAGVSPETQYF. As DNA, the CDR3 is TGTGCTAGTGGACCAGGTAGAGCGGGGGTTTCCCCGGAGACCCAGTACTTC.

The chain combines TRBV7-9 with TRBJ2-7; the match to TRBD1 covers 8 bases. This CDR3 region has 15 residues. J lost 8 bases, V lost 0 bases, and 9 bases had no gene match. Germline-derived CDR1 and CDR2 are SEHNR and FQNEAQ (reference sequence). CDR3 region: CASSLAGQAYLQQYF. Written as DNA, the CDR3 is TGTGCCAGCAGCTTAGCGGGACAGGCCTACCTCCAGCAGTACTTC.

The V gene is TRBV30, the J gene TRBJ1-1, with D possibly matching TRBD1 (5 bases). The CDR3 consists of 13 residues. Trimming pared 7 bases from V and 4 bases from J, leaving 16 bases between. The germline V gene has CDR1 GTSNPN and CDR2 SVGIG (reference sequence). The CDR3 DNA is TGTGCCTTAACAAGGGGAAGAGGCACTGAAGCTTTCTTT. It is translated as CALTRGRGTEAFF.

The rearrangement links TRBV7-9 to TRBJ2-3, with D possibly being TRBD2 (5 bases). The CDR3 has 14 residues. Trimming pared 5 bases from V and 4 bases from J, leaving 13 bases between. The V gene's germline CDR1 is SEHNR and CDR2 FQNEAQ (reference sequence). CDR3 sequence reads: CASSRTGKPDTQYF. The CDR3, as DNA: TGTGCCAGCAGCCGAACGGGGAAGCCAGATACGCAGTATTTT. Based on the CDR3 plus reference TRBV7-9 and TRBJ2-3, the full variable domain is DTGVSQNPRHKITKRGQNVTFRCDPISEHNRLYWYRQTLGQGPEFLTYFQNEAQLEKSRLLSDRFSAERPKGSFSTLEIQRTEQGDSAMYLCASSRTGKPDTQYFGPGTRLTVL.

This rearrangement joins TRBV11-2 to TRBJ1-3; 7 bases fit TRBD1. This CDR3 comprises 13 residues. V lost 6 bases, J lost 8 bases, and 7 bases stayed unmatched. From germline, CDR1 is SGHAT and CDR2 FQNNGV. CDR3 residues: CASRETGRHTIYF. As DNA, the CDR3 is TGTGCCAGCAGAGAGACAGGGCGACACACCATATATTTT.

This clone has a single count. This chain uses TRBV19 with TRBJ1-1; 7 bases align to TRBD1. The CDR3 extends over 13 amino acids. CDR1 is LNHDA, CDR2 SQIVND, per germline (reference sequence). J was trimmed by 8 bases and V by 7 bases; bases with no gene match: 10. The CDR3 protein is CASIAGGFGEAFF. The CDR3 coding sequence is TGTGCCAGTATCGCAGGGGGTTTCGGCGAAGCTTTCTTT.

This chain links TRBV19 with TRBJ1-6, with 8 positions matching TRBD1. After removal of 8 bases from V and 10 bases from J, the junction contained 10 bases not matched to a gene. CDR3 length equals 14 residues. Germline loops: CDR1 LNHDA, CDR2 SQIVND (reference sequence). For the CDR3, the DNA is TGTGCCAGTGGAAAGACAGGGGAGAAATCACCCCTCCACTTT. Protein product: CASGKTGEKSPLHF.

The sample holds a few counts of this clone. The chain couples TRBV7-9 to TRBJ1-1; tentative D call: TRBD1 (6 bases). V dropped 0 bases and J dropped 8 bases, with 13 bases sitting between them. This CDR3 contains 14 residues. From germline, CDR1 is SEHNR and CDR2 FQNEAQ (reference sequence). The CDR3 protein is CASSLATGGAEAFF. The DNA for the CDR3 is TGTGCCAGCAGCTTAGCTACGGGGGGCGCCGAAGCTTTCTTT.

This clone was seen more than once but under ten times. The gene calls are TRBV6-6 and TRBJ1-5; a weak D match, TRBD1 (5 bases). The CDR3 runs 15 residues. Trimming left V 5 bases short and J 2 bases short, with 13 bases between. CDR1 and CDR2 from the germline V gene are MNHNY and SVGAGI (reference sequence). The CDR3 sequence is CASSGGDWGNQPQHF. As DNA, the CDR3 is TGTGCCAGCAGTGGAGGGGACTGGGGCAATCAGCCCCAGCATTTT.

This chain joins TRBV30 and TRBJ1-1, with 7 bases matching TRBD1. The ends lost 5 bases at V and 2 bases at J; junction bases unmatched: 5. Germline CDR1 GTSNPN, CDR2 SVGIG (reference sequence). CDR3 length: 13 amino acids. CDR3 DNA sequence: TGTGCCTGGGCGGGACAGCTAAACACTGAAGCTTTCTTT. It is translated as CAWAGQLNTEAFF.